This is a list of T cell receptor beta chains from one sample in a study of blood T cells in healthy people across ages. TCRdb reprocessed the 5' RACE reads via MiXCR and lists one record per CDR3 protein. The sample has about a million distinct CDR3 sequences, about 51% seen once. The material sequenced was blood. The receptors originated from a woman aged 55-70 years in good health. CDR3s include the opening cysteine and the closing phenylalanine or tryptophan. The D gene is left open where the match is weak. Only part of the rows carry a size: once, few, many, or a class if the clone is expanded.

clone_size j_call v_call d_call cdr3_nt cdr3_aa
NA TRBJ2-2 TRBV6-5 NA TGTGCCAGCAGGTCAACAACCGGGGAGCTGTTTTTT CASRSTTGELFF
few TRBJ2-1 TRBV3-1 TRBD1 TGTGCCAGCAGACCGGGACAGGGAGATCGTGAGCAGTTCTTC CASRPGQGDREQFF
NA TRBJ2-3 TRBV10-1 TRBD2 TGCGCCAGCAGTGAGTTGGGACTAGCGGGAGGCCATACGCAGTATTTT CASSELGLAGGHTQYF
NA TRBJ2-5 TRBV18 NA TGTGCCAGCTCACCAAACGTCAGGGAATCCCAGTACTTC CASSPNVRESQYF
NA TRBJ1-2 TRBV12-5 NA TGTGCTAGTGGGCCCTCGGGGGCCGACTATGGCTACACCTTC CASGPSGADYGYTF
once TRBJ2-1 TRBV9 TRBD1 TGTGCCAGCAGCGCGCCTGGAGGACAGGGGAATCGGGATGAGCAGTTCTTC CASSAPGGQGNRDEQFF
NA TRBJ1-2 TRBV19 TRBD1 TGTGCCAGTAGTAGGAACCGGGACAGGGGTGCAGCTAACTATGGCTACACCTTC CASSRNRDRGAANYGYTF
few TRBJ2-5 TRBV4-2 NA TGTGCCAGCAGCCAAGAAGTTAGCGGAACGTACCAAGAGACCCAGTACTTC CASSQEVSGTYQETQYF
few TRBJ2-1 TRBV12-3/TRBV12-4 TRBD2 TGTGCCAGCAGTACTAGCGGGGGTAAGCAGTTCTTC CASSTSGGKQFF
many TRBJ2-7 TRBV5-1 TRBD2 TGCGCCAGCACCCCTAGCGGGACATCCTACGAGCAGTACTTC CASTPSGTSYEQYF
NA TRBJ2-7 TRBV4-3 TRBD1 TGCGCCAGCAGCCTAGCCGGGACAGGGGTCGTCGAGCAGTACTTC CASSLAGTGVVEQYF
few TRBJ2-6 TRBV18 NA TGTGCCAGCTCACAACAGGGACCTAGCTCTGGGGCCAACGTCCTGACTTTC CASSQQGPSSGANVLTF
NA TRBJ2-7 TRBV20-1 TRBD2 TGCAGTGCTAGAACCGCGTTACCGGGAAACCGGGACTACTACGAGCAGTACTTC CSARTALPGNRDYYEQYF
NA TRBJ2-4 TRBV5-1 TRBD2 TGCGCCAGCAGCCCGGGCGGGAGGGCCGCCAAAAACATTCAGTACTTC CASSPGGRAAKNIQYF
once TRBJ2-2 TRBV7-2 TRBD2 TGTGCCAGCAGCTTAGGTAGCGGGGCGACCGGGGAGCTGTTTTTT CASSLGSGATGELFF
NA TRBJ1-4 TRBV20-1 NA TGCAGTGCTGCCCGATTTGGGGGCATGGATGAAAAACTGTTTTTT CSAARFGGMDEKLFF
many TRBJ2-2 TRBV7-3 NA TGTGCCAGCAGTCCGAACACCGGGGAGCTGTTTTTT CASSPNTGELFF
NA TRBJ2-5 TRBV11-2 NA TGTGCCAGCTGGGGAGGACTACAAGAGACCCAGTACTTC CASWGGLQETQYF
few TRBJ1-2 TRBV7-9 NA TGTGCCAGCAGCTCTCCGGGTCTCGATGGCTACACCTTC CASSSPGLDGYTF
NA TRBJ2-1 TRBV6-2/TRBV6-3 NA TGTGCCAGCAGTTACTCTGCCGCCTATAGCAATGAGCAGTTCTTC CASSYSAAYSNEQFF
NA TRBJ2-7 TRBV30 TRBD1 TGTGCCTGGAGTGTAGGGACAGGGATTTTCGAGCAGTACTTC CAWSVGTGIFEQYF
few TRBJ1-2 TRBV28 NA TGTGCCAGCAGGCAGGGTTTAACTGGCTACACCTTC CASRQGLTGYTF
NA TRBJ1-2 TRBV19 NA TGTGCCAGTAGTATACGAGGGGAGTGGGCCTACACCTTC CASSIRGEWAYTF
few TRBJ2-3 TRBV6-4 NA TGTGCCAGCAGTCCGGGACATCTCACAGATACGCAGTATTTT CASSPGHLTDTQYF
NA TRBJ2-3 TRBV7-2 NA TGTGCCAGCAGCTTTGCGCCTAGAAGGACAGATACGCAGTATTTT CASSFAPRRTDTQYF
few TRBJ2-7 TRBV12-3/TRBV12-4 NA TGTGCCAGTAGTCCTAGTCCCACCGGGTCTTCCTACGAGCAGTACTTC CASSPSPTGSSYEQYF
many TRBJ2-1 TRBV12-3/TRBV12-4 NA TGTGCCAGCAGTTTGAGCGGGCCCTCCTACAATGAGCAGTTCTTC CASSLSGPSYNEQFF
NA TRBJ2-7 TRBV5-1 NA TGCGCCAGCAGCTTGTCCCTCGGCGGCTACTACGAGCAGTACTTC CASSLSLGGYYEQYF
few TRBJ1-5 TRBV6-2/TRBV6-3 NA TGTGCCAGCAGGCCAGGGTACGGCAATCAGCCCCAGCATTTT CASRPGYGNQPQHF
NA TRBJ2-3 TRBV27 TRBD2 TGTGCCAGCAGTTTATGGGGACTAGCGGGAGAGGATACGCAGTATTTT CASSLWGLAGEDTQYF
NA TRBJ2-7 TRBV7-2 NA TGTGCCAGCAGCTTTTACGGGAAGAGGGACGAGCAGTACTTC CASSFYGKRDEQYF
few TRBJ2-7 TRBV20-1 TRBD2 TGCAGTGCCCCACGGGACTACTCCTACGAGCAGTACTTC CSAPRDYSYEQYF
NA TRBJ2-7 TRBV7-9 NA TGTGCCAGCAGCCCGACGACTAGGCGGGAGCAGTACTTC CASSPTTRREQYF
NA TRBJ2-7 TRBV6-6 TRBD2 TGTGCCAGCAGAACCGGGACTAACTACGAGCAGTACTTC CASRTGTNYEQYF
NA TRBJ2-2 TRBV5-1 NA TGCGCCAGCAGCGCAGGTCCCACAGGCGCGGCCGCGAACACCGGGGAGCTGTTTTTT CASSAGPTGAAANTGELFF
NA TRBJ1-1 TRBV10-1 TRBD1 TGCGCCAGCAGCGGGAGACAGGGGATGAACACTGAAGCTTTCTTT CASSGRQGMNTEAFF
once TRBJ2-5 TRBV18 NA TGTGCCAGCTCACCATTAGCTCTGGAGACCCAGTACTTC CASSPLALETQYF
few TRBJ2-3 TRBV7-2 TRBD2 TGTGCCAGCAGCTTAGACGGGGGGGGCTTCGATACGCAGTATTTT CASSLDGGGFDTQYF
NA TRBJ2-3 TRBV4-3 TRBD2 TGCGCCAGCAGCCGAGGAGCGGGGGGGCTTGTAGATACGCAGTATTTT CASSRGAGGLVDTQYF
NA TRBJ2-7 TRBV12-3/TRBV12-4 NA TGTGCCAGCAGTTATAGGAGGGGCAGGGTAGGGGGTAGCTCCTACGAGCAGTACTTC CASSYRRGRVGGSSYEQYF
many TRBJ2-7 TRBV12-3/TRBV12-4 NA TGTGCCAGCTCACGGGACTCTCCCTACGAGCAGTACTTC CASSRDSPYEQYF